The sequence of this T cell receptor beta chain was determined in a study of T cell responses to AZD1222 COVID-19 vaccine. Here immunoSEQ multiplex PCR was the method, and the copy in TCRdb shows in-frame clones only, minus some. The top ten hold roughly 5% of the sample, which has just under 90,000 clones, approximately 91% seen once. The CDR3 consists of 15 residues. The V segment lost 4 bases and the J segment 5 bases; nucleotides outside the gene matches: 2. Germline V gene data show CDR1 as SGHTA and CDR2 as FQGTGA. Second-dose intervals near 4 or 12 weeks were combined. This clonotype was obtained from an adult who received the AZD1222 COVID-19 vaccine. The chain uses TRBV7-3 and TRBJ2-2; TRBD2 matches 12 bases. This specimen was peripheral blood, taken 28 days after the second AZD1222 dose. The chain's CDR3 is CASSSTSGGTGELFF. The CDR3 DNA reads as TGTGCCAGCAGCTCCACTAGCGGGGGGACCGGGGAGCTGTTTTTT. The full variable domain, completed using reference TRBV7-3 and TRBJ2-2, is GAGVSQTPSNKVTEKGKYVELRCDPISGHTALYWYRQSLGQGPEFLIYFQGTGAADDSGLPNDRFFAVRPEGSVSTLKIQRTERGDSAVYLCASSSTSGGTGELFFGEGSRLTVL.